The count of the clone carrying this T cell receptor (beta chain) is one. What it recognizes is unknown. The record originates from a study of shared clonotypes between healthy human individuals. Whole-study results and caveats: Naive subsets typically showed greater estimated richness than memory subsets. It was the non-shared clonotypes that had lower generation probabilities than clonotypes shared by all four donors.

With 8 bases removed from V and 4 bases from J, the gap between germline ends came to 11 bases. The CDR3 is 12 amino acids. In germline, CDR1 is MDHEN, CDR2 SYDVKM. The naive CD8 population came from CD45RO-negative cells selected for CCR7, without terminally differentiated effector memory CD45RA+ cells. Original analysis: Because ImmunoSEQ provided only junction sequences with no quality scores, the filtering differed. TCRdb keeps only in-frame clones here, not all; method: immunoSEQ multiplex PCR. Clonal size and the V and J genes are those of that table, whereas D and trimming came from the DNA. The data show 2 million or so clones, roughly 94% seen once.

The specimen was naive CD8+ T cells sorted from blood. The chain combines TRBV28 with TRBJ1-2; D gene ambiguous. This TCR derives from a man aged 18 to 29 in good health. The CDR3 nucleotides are TGTGCCAGCCGCGGGTCGCGCTATGGCTACACCTTC. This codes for CASRGSRYGYTF.